This T cell receptor beta chain came from a study of cytomegalovirus exposure and HLA in healthy donors. The wider study: Unique TCR beta sequences numbering some 120 million came from approximately 180 million T cells in an earlier analysis.

Amplification used 60 Vbeta primers and 13 Jbeta primers. The assay was immunoSEQ multiplex PCR, and TCRdb's table has in-frame clones only and misses some. The repertoire holds about 100,000 clones, with approximately 74% as singletons. This clone has a handful of counts. No antigen is known for it. This CDR3 has 14 residues. V lost 1 base to trimming and J lost 5 bases, with 9 bases between them. From germline, CDR1 is LGHNA and CDR2 YSLEER. Overall study findings and caveats: By a later analysis, the bulk of CMV-associated TCR beta chains appeared HLA-restricted.

This chain connects TRBV4-3 to TRBJ1-5; D may be TRBD1 (6 bases). The sequence came from a female donor in good health and CMV-seropositive. Material for sequencing was PBMCs. In DNA, the CDR3 is TGCGCCAGCAGCCAAGCTCCAGGGGATCAGCCCCAGCATTTT. Protein sequence: CASSQAPGDQPQHF.